This T cell receptor beta chain is from a study of blood T cell repertoires in COVID-19. Sequencing used immunoSEQ multiplex PCR; TCRdb keeps in-frame clones, though not all of them. Counted here are about 170,000 clones, about 90% occurring once; the ten biggest clones make up over 7%. Germline values: CDR1 MNHEY, CDR2 SVGEGT. V was cut by 0 bases and J by 7 bases, with 13 bases left in between. The CDR3 consists of 14 residues. The source of this sequence is a woman aged 50 to 65 who had recovered from COVID-19. The rearrangement links TRBV6-2 or TRBV6-3 to TRBJ2-7, with D hard to call. Sequencing used PBMCs or T cells enriched from blood (not recorded which). Written as DNA, the CDR3 is TGTGCCAGCAGTTACTCGAGTGCCGTCGGGGAGCAGTACTTC. It is translated as CASSYSSAVGEQYF.